The source of this TCR beta chain is a study of blood T cell repertoires in COVID-19. Overall study: The United States, Italy and Spain provided the acute and convalescent COVID-19 samples.

Only a few counts were recorded for this clone. The table came from immunoSEQ multiplex PCR; TCRdb's copy has only in-frame clones and leaves some out. The data hold roughly 330,000 clones, with around 88% observed a single time. CDR3 length: 14 amino acids. CDR1 and CDR2 from the germline V gene are SGHRS and YFSETQ. V lost 1 base to trimming and J lost 4 bases, with 12 bases between them. Sequenced material: peripheral blood. The receptor was isolated from a woman aged 50 to 60 with acute or convalescent COVID-19. The chain joins TRBV5-1 to TRBJ2-7; TRBD2 might be the D (6 bases). The chain's CDR3 is CASSLSRAGYEQYF. For the CDR3, the DNA is TGCGCCAGCAGCTTGTCCAGGGCGGGGTACGAGCAGTACTTC. The full variable domain, completed using reference TRBV5-1 and TRBJ2-7, is KAGVTQTPRYLIKTRGQQVTLSCSPISGHRSVSWYQQTPGQGLQFLFEYFSETQRNKGNFPGRFSGRQFSNSRSEMNVSTLELGDSALYLCASSLSRAGYEQYFGPGTRLTVT.